The 26 T cell receptor beta chains reported below all come from one sample, sequenced in a study of T cells in Graves' hyperthyroidism and ophthalmopathy. Amplified TCR beta CDR3 regions derived from RNA transcripts. Using the HTBI primer set, a first-round RT-PCR was run on the TCR CDR3. TCRdb reprocessed the multiplex PCR reads with MiXCR, giving one entry per CDR3 protein. Of around 720,000 distinct CDR3 sequences in the sample, about a third were seen once. Source material: blood. The receptors shown here come from a woman aged 40 to 50 with Graves' hyperthyroidism.

The rearrangement links TRBV7-2 to TRBJ2-7; the match to TRBD2 covers 11 bases. Germline V gene data show CDR1 as SGHTA and CDR2 as FQGNSA. The CDR3 totals 15 residues. Unmatched junction bases numbered 6, after V lost 1 base and J lost 7 bases. CDR3 sequence reads: CASSLVAGGTGEQYF. The CDR3 bases are TGTGCCAGCAGCTTAGTAGCGGGGGGGACGGGTGAGCAGTACTTC.

Comment on this clonotype: This may come from a read error, since a much larger clone is one base off. V and J are TRBV7-2 and TRBJ1-3; 8 nucleotides agree with TRBD1. The CDR3 covers 14 residues. Germline-derived CDR1 and CDR2 are SGHTA and FQGNSA. The CDR3 DNA is TGTGCCAGCAGCAACCAGGGGGCTGGAGACACCATATATTTT. Translating gives CASSNQGAGDTIYF.

A few counts support this clonotype. The V gene is TRBV30, the J gene TRBJ2-7; D remains unclear. Trimming removed 8 bases from V and 6 bases from J, with 11 bases in between. This CDR3 has 10 residues. Per the germline V gene, CDR1 is GTSNPN and CDR2 is SVGIG (reference sequence). The CDR3 DNA sequence: TGTGCCGCGGCCTACGGCGAGCAGTACTTC. Residues: CAAAYGEQYF.

This clonotype showed up many times. The chain links TRBV12-3 or TRBV12-4 to TRBJ2-2, with D perhaps given as TRBD1 or TRBD2 (5 bases each). V gave up 10 bases and J gave up 0 bases, with 18 bases separating them. This CDR3 spans 16 amino acids. The CDR3 here is CATQLPGTANTGELFF. CDR3 sequence (DNA): TGTGCCACCCAGCTCCCTGGGACGGCGAACACCGGGGAGCTGTTTTTT.

V usage is TRBV29-1 and J usage is TRBJ2-7, with D unresolved. Per germline, CDR1 SQVTM and CDR2 ANQGSEA. Trimming left V 1 base short and J 4 bases short, with 11 bases between. The CDR3 runs to 13 residues. The CDR3 loop is CSVEGWSSYEQYF. Written as DNA, the CDR3 is TGCAGCGTTGAAGGGTGGTCCTCGTACGAGCAGTACTTC.

The chain has TRBV20-1 and TRBJ1-3; D is undetermined. V was shortened by 6 bases and J by 4 bases, with 10 bases between the two germline ends. CDR3 length: 12 residues. Germline V gene data show CDR1 as DFQATT and CDR2 as SNEGSKA (reference sequence). CDR3 protein: CSASYGGNTIYF. The CDR3 nucleotides read TGCAGTGCATCATATGGGGGAAACACCATATATTTT.

This clonotype has a count of ten or more. The V and J genes are TRBV7-3 and TRBJ2-2; D is uncertain. Trimming removed 5 bases from V and 3 bases from J, with 7 bases in between. This CDR3 comprises 13 residues. Germline assignment: CDR1 SGHTA and CDR2 FQGTGA. The chain's CDR3 is CASSPGDTGELFF. DNA for the CDR3: TGTGCCAGCAGCCCCGGCGACACCGGGGAGCTGTTTTTT.

This clonotype was recorded at least ten times. This chain connects TRBV10-3 to TRBJ2-7; possible D gene TRBD2, 6 bases. V shed 11 bases and J shed 2 bases, with 16 bases lying between them. Looked up from germline, CDR1 is ENHRY and CDR2 is SYGVKD. This CDR3 has 13 residues. The CDR3 loop is CASGVQQAYEQYF. CDR3 DNA sequence: TGTGCCTCGGGGGTCCAACAAGCCTACGAGCAGTACTTC.

This clonotype was observed at least ten times. V is TRBV20-1 and J is TRBJ2-7; 10 bases agree with TRBD2. Germline V gives CDR1 DFQATT, CDR2 SNEGSKA (reference sequence). The CDR3 contains 15 residues. With V trimmed by 0 bases and J by 2 bases, 4 bases remained unmatched. CDR3 protein: CSARDWTSGTYEQYF. In nucleotides, the CDR3 is TGCAGTGCTAGAGATTGGACTAGCGGCACCTACGAGCAGTACTTC.

The chain combines TRBV7-3 with TRBJ2-2; D unresolved. This CDR3 is 13 amino acids long. Germline CDR1 and CDR2: SGHTA and FQGTGA. Trimming cost V 0 bases and J 3 bases, with 2 bases left between them. CDR3 nucleotide sequence: TGTGCCAGCAGCTTAACTTACACCGGGGAGCTGTTTTTT. This encodes CASSLTYTGELFF.

As concerns this clonotype: The junction departs from germline at one end; a sequencing error may be responsible. V usage is TRBV7-9 and J usage is TRBJ2-7; tentatively, D is TRBD1 or TRBD2 (5 bases each). Germline assignment: CDR1 SEHNR and CDR2 FQNEAQ (reference sequence). This CDR3 is 15 amino acids long. CDR3 sequence (DNA): TGCGCCAGCAGCCCGAAGAGAGGGGCTCCCTACGAGCAGTACTTC. It encodes CASSPKRGAPYEQYF.

This chain joins TRBV7-8 and TRBJ1-2; no firm D call. The CDR3 runs to 14 residues. The germline CDR1 and CDR2 sequences are SGHVS and FQNEAQ. Trimming left V 5 bases short and J 2 bases short, with 12 bases between. The CDR3 region has the DNA TGTGCCAGCAGCCCACCCGGGGAAAACTATGGCTACACCTTC. This gives the protein CASSPPGENYGYTF.

The V and J genes are TRBV6-5 and TRBJ2-7, with 8 bases that match TRBD2. Germline V gene sequence: CDR1 MNHEY, CDR2 SVGAGI. Trimming took 4 bases from V and 2 from J; bases not matched to a gene: 10. The CDR3 consists of 16 residues. In DNA form, the CDR3 reads TGTGCCAGCAGTTCGACTCTAGCGGGTGTGGCCTACGAGCAGTACTTC. Translation gives CASSSTLAGVAYEQYF.

This clonotype was counted at least ten times. This rearrangement joins TRBV20-1 to TRBJ2-5; D unclear. V dropped 1 base and J dropped 4 bases, with 16 bases sitting between them. The germline CDR1 and CDR2 sequences are DFQATT and SNEGSKA (reference sequence). CDR3 length: 15 amino acids. The CDR3 is CSARGRPDQRETQYF. The CDR3 nucleotides read TGCAGTGCTAGAGGTCGACCGGACCAAAGAGAGACCCAGTACTTC.

The chain has TRBV2 and TRBJ2-7; 8 positions agree with TRBD1. The CDR3 has 17 residues. Trimming removed 0 bases from V and 0 bases from J; junction bases left unmatched: 7. Germline V gene data show CDR1 as SNHLY and CDR2 as FYNNEI. CDR3: CASSEAVGDRLSYEQYF. CDR3 nucleotides: TGTGCCAGCAGTGAAGCGGTTGGGGACAGGCTCTCCTACGAGCAGTACTTC. Full variable domain (rest looked up from reference TRBV2 and TRBJ2-7): EPEVTQTPSHQVTQMGQEVILRCVPISNHLYFYWYRQILGQKVEFLVSFYNNEISEKSEIFDDQFSVERPDGSNFTLKIRSTKLEDSAMYFCASSEAVGDRLSYEQYFGPGTRLTVT.

V and J are TRBV7-2 and TRBJ2-7; D remains ambiguous. The germline V gene has CDR1 SGHTA and CDR2 FQGNSA. Trimming took off 5 bases at V and 4 bases at J, with 18 bases between the two ends. This CDR3 has 15 amino acids. The CDR3 DNA sequence: TGTGCCAGCAGCCAAGGGCACCAGATACGATACGAGCAGTACTTC. It specifies CASSQGHQIRYEQYF.

This clonotype was seen more than once but under ten times. This sequence joins TRBV5-1 and TRBJ2-7, with 12 bases aligning to TRBD1. The CDR3 runs to 18 residues. After removal of 3 bases from V and 4 bases from J, the junction contained 14 bases not matched to a gene. The germline CDR1 and CDR2 sequences are SGHRS and YFSETQ. This CDR3 is CASSSALPGQGARYEQYF. CDR3 in DNA: TGCGCCAGCAGCTCCGCCCTTCCGGGACAGGGGGCACGGTACGAGCAGTACTTC.

This clonotype was seen at least ten times. V usage is TRBV29-1 and J usage is TRBJ1-4, with D possibly TRBD1 on 5 matching bases. V lost 3 bases and J lost 0, with 11 bases in between. This CDR3 comprises 15 residues. Germline V CDR1 and CDR2: SQVTM, ANQGSEA. The CDR3 loop reads CSVELAGATNEKLFF. The CDR3 DNA is TGCAGCGTTGAGCTCGCGGGGGCAACTAATGAAAAACTGTTTTTT.

J is TRBJ1-2 and V is TRBV6-1; possible D gene TRBD1, 6 bases. The V and J ends lost 6 bases and 8 bases respectively, with 28 bases between them. Germline CDR1 is MNHNS and CDR2 is SASEGT. The CDR3 is 17 amino acids. The CDR3 bases are TGTGCCAGCAGAGACTGGGGGGGGGCAGGGGATGCGCGGGGCTACACCTTC. Translated: CASRDWGGAGDARGYTF.

This clonotype was seen ten or more times. The chain's CDR3 is CASSQDWPGFQETQYF. The CDR3 DNA reads TGCGCCAGCAGCCAAGATTGGCCAGGCTTCCAAGAGACCCAGTACTTC. This rearrangement joins TRBV4-3 to TRBJ2-5; D remains ambiguous. V lost 0 bases, J lost 1 base, and 12 bases lay in between. Germline V gene lookup returns CDR1 LGHNA and CDR2 YSLEER. The CDR3 has 16 amino acids.

The CDR3 sequence: CSAPLQGTEAFF. The DNA of the CDR3 is TGCAGTGCACCCCTACAGGGGACTGAAGCTTTCTTT. This rearrangement joins TRBV20-1 to TRBJ1-1, with TRBD1 matching 7 bases. The V gene end was trimmed by 6 bases and the J gene end by 5 bases; junction bases not matched to a gene: 6. CDR3 size: 12 residues. CDR1 is DFQATT and CDR2 is SNEGSKA in the germline V gene (reference sequence).

The chain carries TRBV19 and TRBJ1-1, with TRBD1 matching over 9 bases. Trimming took 3 bases from V and 6 from J; bases not matched to a gene: 8. Germline values: CDR1 LNHDA, CDR2 SQIVND (reference sequence). CDR3 length equals 15 residues. The CDR3 spells CASSIGGTGLSEAFF. CDR3 DNA sequence: TGTGCCAGTAGTATTGGCGGGACAGGGTTGTCTGAAGCTTTCTTT. Full variable domain (rest looked up from reference TRBV19 and TRBJ1-1): DGGITQSPKYLFRKEGQNVTLSCEQNLNHDAMYWYRQDPGQGLRLIYYSQIVNDFQKGDIAEGYSVSREKKESFPLTVTSAQKNPTAFYLCASSIGGTGLSEAFFGQGTRLTVV.

In this sample, this clonotype turned up a few times. This chain's CDR3 is CAISESGTLPGNTIYF. The DNA for the CDR3 is TGTGCCATCAGTGAGTCGGGAACTCTACCTGGAAACACCATATATTTT. The rearrangement links TRBV10-3 to TRBJ1-3; D gene ambiguous. Germline V CDR1 and CDR2: ENHRY, SYGVKD. Deletions cut 0 bases from V and 2 bases from J, with 11 bases between. The length of the CDR3 is 16 residues.

Note on this clonotype: Relative to the germline gene, one junction end is altered; a read error may explain this. This rearrangement joins TRBV7-6 to TRBJ2-2, with 11 bases fitting TRBD2. The CDR3 has 16 residues. Germline CDR1 and CDR2: SGHVS and FNYEAQ. The CDR3 DNA reads TGTGCTAGCAGCTTAGCGGGAGGGGCCGACACCGGGGAGCTGTTTTTT. Translation: CASSLAGGADTGELFF.

This chain links TRBV10-3 with TRBJ2-5; perhaps TRBD1 as D (6 bases). The ends were cut back, 10 bases at V and 5 bases at J, with 20 bases in the middle. CDR3 length: 14 residues. In germline, CDR1 is ENHRY, CDR2 SYGVKD. In DNA form, the CDR3 reads TGTGCCAGCAGCCAGGACAGTTCGACGGAGACCCAGTACTTC. It translates to CASSQDSSTETQYF.

This clonotype was seen only a few times. The V gene is TRBV5-4, the J gene TRBJ1-1; D is possibly TRBD1 (6 bases). V shed 3 bases and J shed 12 bases, with 12 bases lying between them. The germline V gene has CDR1 SGHNT and CDR2 YYREEE (reference sequence). The CDR3 extends over 11 amino acids. CDR3: CASSSRGPPFF. In DNA form, the CDR3 reads TGTGCCAGCAGCTCCCGGGGGCCCCCTTTCTTT. The full variable domain, completed using reference TRBV5-4 and TRBJ1-1, is ETGVTQSPTHLIKTRGQQVTLRCSSQSGHNTVSWYQQALGQGPQFIFQYYREEENGRGNFPPRFSGLQFPNYSSELNVNALELDDSALYLCASSSRGPPFFGQGTRLTVV.